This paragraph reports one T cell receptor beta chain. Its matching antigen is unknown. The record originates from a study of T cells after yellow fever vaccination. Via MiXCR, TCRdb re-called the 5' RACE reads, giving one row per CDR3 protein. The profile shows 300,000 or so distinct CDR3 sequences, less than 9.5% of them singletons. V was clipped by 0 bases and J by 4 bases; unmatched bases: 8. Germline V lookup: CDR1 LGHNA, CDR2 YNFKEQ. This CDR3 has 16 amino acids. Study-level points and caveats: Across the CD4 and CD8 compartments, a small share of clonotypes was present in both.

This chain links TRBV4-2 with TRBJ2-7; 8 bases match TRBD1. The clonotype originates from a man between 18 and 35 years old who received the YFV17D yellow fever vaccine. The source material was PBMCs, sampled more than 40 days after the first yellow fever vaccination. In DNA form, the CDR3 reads TGTGCCAGCAGCCAAGACGGGCAGGGGGCCTTGTACGAGCAGTACTTC. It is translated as CASSQDGQGALYEQYF.